This TCR beta chain is from a study of T-cell memory formation after mild COVID-19. One entry per CDR3 protein, called by TCRdb with MiXCR from the 5' RACE reads. The data show under 150,000 distinct CDR3 sequences, with 20% to 25% seen just once and under 50% held by the top ten. Trimming removed 2 bases from V and 0 bases from J, with 5 bases in between. The V gene's germline CDR1 is SGHRS and CDR2 YFSETQ. This CDR3 spans 13 amino acids. This chain uses TRBV5-1 with TRBJ1-1; D is unclear. Specimen: PBMCs or a T cell subset sorted from them (not recorded which). The TCR sequence derives from a man younger than 35 who had mild COVID-19 (a few samples of this study predate the infection). Cell type and time point are not known. CDR3 nucleotide sequence: TGCGCCAGCAGCTTCGAGATGAACACTGAAGCTTTCTTT. This encodes CASSFEMNTEAFF. The whole variable domain, filled in from reference TRBV5-1 and TRBJ1-1, reads KAGVTQTPRYLIKTRGQQVTLSCSPISGHRSVSWYQQTPGQGLQFLFEYFSETQRNKGNFPGRFSGRQFSNSRSEMNVSTLELGDSALYLCASSFEMNTEAFFGQGTRLTVV.